Listed below are T cell receptor beta chains from one sample, sequenced in a study of technical replicates of blood from several donors. Produced via immunoSEQ multiplex PCR; TCRdb's table is partial and in-frame only. The table has tens of thousands of clones, approximately 90% seen once; the top ten hold under 6.5%. The sample taken for sequencing was PBMCs. The receptors stem from a human donor in good health. Some clones in this sample may be carry-over from other donors' samples. CDR3s include the opening cysteine and the closing phenylalanine or tryptophan. D genes are given only for firm matches. Size is stated for part of the rows, as once, few or many counts, or as a class when the clone is expanded.

v_gene	j_gene	abundance	d_gene	CDR3aa	CDR3nt
TRBV5-3	TRBJ2-7	.	.	CARSFVEGGTDPFEQYF	TGTGCCAGAAGCTTTGTTGAGGGCGGGACAGACCCATTCGAGCAGTACTTC
TRBV11-2	TRBJ2-1	few	TRBD2	CASRRLAGGRGNEQFF	TGTGCCAGCCGACGACTAGCGGGAGGTAGGGGCAATGAGCAGTTCTTC
TRBV19	TRBJ1-1	.	TRBD1	CASGDRGKDEAFF	TGTGCCAGTGGGGACAGGGGCAAGGATGAAGCTTTCTTT
TRBV29-1	TRBJ2-3	once	.	CSVVGGGVTDTQYF	TGCAGCGTTGTAGGGGGGGGAGTAACAGATACGCAGTATTTT
TRBV7-2	TRBJ2-7	.	TRBD1	CASSLRGHEQYF	TGTGCCAGCAGCTTAAGGGGGCACGAGCAGTACTTC
TRBV11-2	TRBJ1-4	.	.	CASSLIRHDEKLFF	TGTGCCAGCAGTCTCATACGACATGATGAAAAACTGTTTTTT
TRBV6-4	TRBJ2-3	few	.	CASSISGEPTDTQYF	TGTGCCAGCAGTATCTCGGGGGAACCCACAGATACGCAGTATTTT
TRBV19	TRBJ1-2	few	TRBD1	CASSTGQGSYGYTF	TGTGCCAGTAGCACCGGACAGGGCTCCTATGGCTACACCTTC
TRBV10-3	TRBJ1-2	medium-sized	TRBD1	CAIRGQGANYGYTF	TGTGCCATCAGAGGACAGGGAGCTAACTATGGCTACACCTTC
TRBV4-2	TRBJ2-7	once	.	CASSPSLTYEQYF	TGTGCCAGCAGCCCCTCACTGACCTACGAGCAGTACTTC
TRBV11-2	TRBJ2-3	.	.	CASSGRITDTQYF	TGTGCCAGCTCGGGGAGGATCACAGATACGCAGTATTTT
TRBV6-1	TRBJ1-5	.	.	CASSEKTSQPQHF	TGTGCCAGCAGTGAAAAGACAAGTCAGCCCCAGCATTTT
TRBV5-1	TRBJ2-7	.	TRBD2	CASSLTTSGINRGSYEQYF	TGCGCCAGCAGCTTAACGACTAGCGGGATCAACCGAGGCTCCTACGAGCAGTACTTC
TRBV29-1	TRBJ2-5	.	.	CSVYPTGPRGTQYF	TGCAGCGTCTACCCGACTGGACCGCGGGGGACCCAGTACTTC
TRBV9	TRBJ2-2	.	TRBD2	CASSFSGSTGELFF	TGTGCCAGCAGCTTTAGCGGGAGCACCGGGGAGCTGTTTTTT
TRBV7-2	TRBJ1-1	.	TRBD1	CASSLEQGTEAFF	TGTGCCAGCAGCTTAGAACAGGGGACTGAAGCTTTCTTT
TRBV5-1	TRBJ2-3	.	TRBD2	CASSLASGAADTQYF	TGCGCCAGCAGCTTGGCTAGCGGGGCTGCAGATACGCAGTATTTT
TRBV7-2	TRBJ1-1	.	.	CASSYFLTGSTEAFF	TGTGCCAGCAGCTACTTCCTGACAGGATCCACTGAAGCTTTCTTT
TRBV7-9	TRBJ2-7	.	.	CASSFGRDSYEQYF	TGTGCCAGCAGCTTTGGGCGGGACTCCTACGAGCAGTACTTC
TRBV11-2	TRBJ1-1	.	.	CASSLGSLNTEAFF	TGTGCCAGCAGCTTGGGCAGTTTGAACACTGAAGCTTTCTTT
TRBV4-2	TRBJ1-2	.	.	CASSQDGGRDYGYTF	TGTGCCAGCAGCCAAGATGGCGGCAGGGACTATGGCTACACCTTC
TRBV7-2	TRBJ2-3	.	.	CASSFSDTQYF	TGTGCCAGCAGCTTCTCAGATACGCAGTATTTT
TRBV4-3	TRBJ1-3	.	.	CASSQDGRGSGNTIYF	TGCGCCAGCAGCCAAGATGGGAGGGGCTCTGGAAACACCATATATTTT
TRBV6-5	TRBJ1-1	.	.	CASTPGASRHTEAFF	TGTGCCAGCACCCCAGGGGCAAGCAGGCACACTGAAGCTTTCTTT
TRBV2	TRBJ2-7	.	TRBD1	CASSRQGANEQYF	TGTGCCAGCAGCAGACAGGGGGCTAACGAGCAGTACTTC
TRBV18	TRBJ1-6	.	.	CASSRMRDSPLHF	TGTGCCAGCTCCCGCATGAGGGATTCACCCCTCCACTTT
TRBV11-2	TRBJ1-3	.	TRBD1	CASSRQGAFGNTIYF	TGTGCCAGCAGCAGACAGGGGGCGTTTGGAAACACCATATATTTT
TRBV18	TRBJ2-1	.	.	CASSPGRMDWNEQFF	TGTGCCAGCTCACCCGGGAGAATGGATTGGAATGAGCAGTTCTTC
TRBV11-2	TRBJ2-3	.	.	CASSAAGRGDTQYF	TGTGCCAGCAGCGCCGCGGGGCGCGGAGATACGCAGTATTTT
TRBV7-8	TRBJ1-1	.	.	CASSLAAGGNTEAFF	TGTGCCAGCAGCTTAGCGGCGGGAGGAAACACTGAAGCTTTCTTT
TRBV29-1	TRBJ2-5	.	.	CSGSPTRGLQETQYF	TGCAGCGGATCCCCGACGCGGGGCCTACAAGAGACCCAGTACTTC